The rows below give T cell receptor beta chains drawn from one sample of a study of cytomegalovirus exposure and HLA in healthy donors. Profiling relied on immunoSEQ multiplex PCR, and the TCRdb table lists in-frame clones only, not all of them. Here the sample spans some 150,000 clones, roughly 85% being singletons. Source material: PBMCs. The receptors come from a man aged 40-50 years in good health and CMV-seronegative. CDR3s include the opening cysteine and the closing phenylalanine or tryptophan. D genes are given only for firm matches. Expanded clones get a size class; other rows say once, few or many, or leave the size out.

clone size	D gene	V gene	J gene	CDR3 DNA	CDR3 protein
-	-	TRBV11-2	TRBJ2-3	TGTGCCAGCAGCTTAGGGTTGGCTCCCACAGATACGCAGTATTTT	CASSLGLAPTDTQYF
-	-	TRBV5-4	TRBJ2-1	TGTGCCATGGGGCCCAACGCCGCGGTATACAATGAGCAGTTCTTC	CAMGPNAAVYNEQFF
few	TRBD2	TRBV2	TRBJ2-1	TGTGCCAGCAGATTTAGCGGGGCGTTCGGCAATGAGCAGTTCTTC	CASRFSGAFGNEQFF
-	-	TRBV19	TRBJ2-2	TGTGCCACTGGCCAGACTCCGAACACCGGGGAGCTGTTTTTT	CATGQTPNTGELFF
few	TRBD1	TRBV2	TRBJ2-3	TGTGCCAGCAGGGGACAGGGTACAGATACGCAGTATTTT	CASRGQGTDTQYF
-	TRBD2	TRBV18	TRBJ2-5	TGTGCCAGCTCACCACGGACTAGCATTCGAGAGACCCAGTACTTC	CASSPRTSIRETQYF
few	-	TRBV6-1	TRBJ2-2	TGTGCCAGCACCCGACAGGTTTCCCCCGGGGAGCTGTTTTTT	CASTRQVSPGELFF
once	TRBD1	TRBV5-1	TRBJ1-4	TGCGCCAGCAGCCCCTTTCCAGGGGCCAGGGGGAATGAAAAACTGTTTTTT	CASSPFPGARGNEKLFF
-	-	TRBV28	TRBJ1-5	TGTGCCAGCAGAGGGACACTTAGCAATCAGCCCCAGCATTTT	CASRGTLSNQPQHF
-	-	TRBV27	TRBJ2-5	TGTGCCAGCAGTTCACTAATCCTAGAGACCCAGTACTTC	CASSSLILETQYF
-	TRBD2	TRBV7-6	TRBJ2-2	TGTGCCAGCAGCTTAGGGCTTGCGGGAGGGACCGGGGAGCTGTTTTTT	CASSLGLAGGTGELFF
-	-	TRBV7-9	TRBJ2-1	TGTGCCAGCATCCCGAATGAGCAGTTCTTC	CASIPNEQFF
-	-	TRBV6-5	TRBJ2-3	TGTGCCAGCAGGAGACACGGCACAGATACGCAGTATTTT	CASRRHGTDTQYF
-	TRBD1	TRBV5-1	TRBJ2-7	TGCGCCAGCAGCTCGAACGATTTTATCAGGGGGCCGCAGGAAGCGTACGAGCAGTACTTC	CASSSNDFIRGPQEAYEQYF
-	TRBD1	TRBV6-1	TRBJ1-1	TGTGCCAGCACATTCCGGGACAGGGGTACTGAAGCTTTCTTT	CASTFRDRGTEAFF
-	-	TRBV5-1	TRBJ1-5	TGCGCCAGCAGCTTGGTCGGCAATCAGCCCCAGCATTTT	CASSLVGNQPQHF
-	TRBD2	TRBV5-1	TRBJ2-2	TGCGCCAGCAGCTTGGACGGGAGGCTCACCGGGGAGCTGTTTTTT	CASSLDGRLTGELFF